These 7 T cell receptor beta chains share one sample of origin, sequenced in a study of Graves' ophthalmopathy and Graves' hyperthyroidism. From RNA, the CDR3 regions of TCR beta chains were amplified and sequenced. First-round RT-PCR used HTBI primers; second-round multiplex PCR followed. TCRdb itself ran the multiplex PCR reads through MiXCR, one entry per CDR3 protein. The data show a few hundred thousand distinct CDR3 sequences, 15% to 19% seen once. The sample taken for sequencing was peripheral blood. The receptors stem from a woman aged 18-29 years with stable Graves' hyperthyroidism.

This clonotype was counted many times. CDR3 DNA: TGTGCCAGCAGTAGGGGGACGGACTACGAGCAGTACTTC. Translation gives CASSRGTDYEQYF. The chain joins TRBV27 to TRBJ2-7; possibly TRBD1 for D (6 bases). This CDR3 contains 13 residues. V was cut by 5 bases and J by 3 bases, with 11 bases left in between. Per germline, CDR1 MNHEY and CDR2 SMNVEV (reference sequence).

CDR3 loop: CASSLSGLHTYGYTF. The CDR3 nucleotides are TGTGCCAGCAGTTTATCGGGCCTACACACATATGGCTACACCTTC. J is TRBJ1-2 and V is TRBV28; D gene unclear. Trimming stripped 1 base from V and 5 bases from J, with 14 bases between. The CDR3 spans 15 residues. CDR1 is MDHEN and CDR2 is SYDVKM in the germline V gene.

This clonotype was counted many times. V gene TRBV10-3 combines with J gene TRBJ2-5; possibly TRBD2 for D (5 bases). CDR1 ENHRY and CDR2 SYGVKD come from the germline V gene. Trimming pared 7 bases from V and 3 bases from J, leaving 12 bases between. This CDR3 comprises 13 residues. As DNA, the CDR3 is TGTGCCATCAAAGACTACTCTAAAGAGACCCAGTACTTC. This encodes CAIKDYSKETQYF.

This chain connects TRBV6-2 or TRBV6-3 to TRBJ1-2; D is ambiguous. The V gene's germline CDR1 is MNHEY and CDR2 SVGEGT. Trimming removed 4 bases from V and 4 bases from J, with 13 bases in between. The CDR3 is 14 amino acids. CDR3 in amino acids: CASSWIGQIYGYTF. Written as DNA, the CDR3 is TGTGCCAGCAGTTGGATTGGGCAGATCTATGGCTACACCTTC.

There are many counts of this clonotype. The chain combines TRBV12-3 or TRBV12-4 with TRBJ1-1; D not certain. The germline V and J ends were trimmed by 5 bases and 0 bases, with 10 bases remaining between them. The CDR3 has 14 amino acids. This CDR3 reads CASSHTPMNTEAFF. The CDR3 nucleotides read TGTGCCAGCAGTCACACACCGATGAACACTGAAGCTTTCTTT.

The table lists this clonotype with many counts. The chain couples TRBV7-9 to TRBJ2-5; TRBD1 matches at 7 bases. Germline trimming cut 5 bases from V and 8 bases from J; bases unmatched to any gene: 8. The CDR3 sequence is 13 residues long. Germline V CDR1 and CDR2: SEHNR, FQNEAQ (reference sequence). CDR3 in DNA: TGTGCCAGCAGCGCAAAAACAGGGGATACCCAGTACTTC. Encoded protein: CASSAKTGDTQYF.

This clonotype has at least ten counts. The rearrangement uses TRBV4-1 and TRBJ1-5; 8 nucleotides align to TRBD1. J gave up 6 bases and V 3 bases, and 10 bases lay outside the gene matches. The CDR3 runs to 16 residues. CDR1 is MGHRA and CDR2 is YSYEKL in the germline V gene. The CDR3: CASSQADRVGSQPQHF. The CDR3 nucleotides are TGCGCCAGCAGCCAGGCGGACAGGGTAGGGAGTCAGCCCCAGCATTTT.